This T cell receptor (beta chain) was sequenced in a study of blood T cell repertoires in COVID-19 (dated by TCRdb to about 2020). Study-level background: The collaborator samples originated in the United States, Italy and Spain and spanned the acute and convalescent phases of COVID-19. Where available, HLA class I and class II types were taken from metadata supplied by the sample provider and were not determined by assay-based typing. The samples were drawn from the first 160 participants of the ongoing ImmuneRACE study and from 950 to 1,500 subjects provided by 6 global collaborators. The prospective study material was composed of cDNA or gDNA derived from T cells, B-cell-depleted T cells, or PBMCs. The sample metadata nearly always contained a de-identified subject ID, COVID-19 status, age in years and sex. Deeply sampled blood TCRbeta repertoires from subjects exposed to, actively infected with, or recovered from COVID-19 were included in the dataset. The repertoires were released in a freely available public database meant as a resource for research on the immune response to SARS-CoV-2.

The germline V gene (reference sequence) yields SEHNR for CDR1 and FQNEAQ for CDR2. The CDR3 spans 13 residues, from the cysteine through the phenylalanine. Only the CDR3 portion is preserved as DNA: 39 bases, with reading frame beginning at the first base. V lost 5 bases and J lost 6 bases; the stretch between them is 14 bases long. TCRbeta CDR3 regions were amplified from genomic DNA by means of the immunoSEQ Assay, a bias-controlled multiplex PCR. Concerning the study's data processing: The number of nucleated cells in each sample was estimated by amplification of reference gene primers within the assay. To quantify the absolute abundance of each unique TCRbeta CDR3 rearrangement, sequence reads were collapsed and filtered. For each sample, productive Simpson clonality was calculated by taking the square root of Simpson's diversity index across productive rearrangements. TCRdb re-hosts the immuneACCESS table, in-frame sequences only. Its copies lack some clones; in the studies checked, an unresolved V gene accounts for under half of them, and the cause for the rest is not known. V, J and clone size derive from that table, while D and trimming were established from the DNA sequence. Within this sample are fewer than 95,000 clones, with 87% of them counted one time only. The ten most abundant clones make up 15% of the sample.

What the authors observed across the whole study: The amount of clinical and demographic metadata varied by source and participant and was provided uncurated.

The collaborating institutions used their own protocols to collect whole blood in K2EDTA tubes. For TCRbeta analysis, collaborator samples were shipped as frozen whole blood, as isolated PBMCs, or as DNA extracted from either sample type. On this clone itself: This receptor's antigen is unknown. No per-base quality is available; no much larger clone lies one base away.

This chain joins TRBV7-9 to TRBJ2-7; 6 matching bases give a weak D call of TRBD1. What was sequenced was peripheral blood. The receptor's source is a male donor with acute or convalescent COVID-19. The CDR3 here reads CASSPQGPGEQYF. The base sequence is TGTGCCAGCAGCCCCCAGGGGCCGGGCGAGCAGTACTTC.